The TCR beta chain described here comes from a study of OX40 agonist ivuxolimab in advanced cancers. Regarding the study in general: Ivuxolimab, which targeted the costimulatory receptor OX40 (CD134), was an agonistic, fully human IgG2 monoclonal antibody. Intravenous ivuxolimab was administered to patients every 2 weeks at six dose levels: 0.01, 0.1, 0.3, 1.5, 3 and 10 mg/kg. Among the 52 dose-escalation patients, approximately 20 had hepatocellular carcinoma, 15 melanoma, 9 renal cell carcinoma and 9 head and neck cancer. In the dose-escalation cohort, 65% to 90% of patients were male, and the mean age was about 55 years, with a range of roughly 20 to 79. Patients were allowed to have had prior anti-PD-1, anti-PD-L1 or anti-CTLA-4 therapy, and roughly two fifths of the dose-escalation patients had been treated with checkpoint inhibitors. Partial responses occurred in three dose-escalation patients, of whom one had hepatocellular carcinoma and two had cutaneous melanoma. The purpose of peripheral TCRbeta sequencing was to test whether ivuxolimab changed TCR sequence diversity and led to clonal T-cell expansion. The paper describes the monotherapy dose-escalation part (N of about 54 patients) of the phase I trial of ivuxolimab.

To note about this clone: Its antigen is currently not known. Qualities for individual bases were not recorded, and no much larger clone is one base off.

Genomic DNA was extracted from sorted cells for sequencing of the TCRbeta CDR3 region. The immunoSEQ Assay was used to sequence the TCRbeta CDR3 regions. Sourced from immuneACCESS, this table was stored by TCRdb with only in-frame sequences that have V and J called. A share of the clones is absent; for the studies checked, an unresolved V gene accounts for under half, and the remainder has no known explanation. The sample data list about 34,000 clones, and around 90% of these were observed just once. The ten largest make up roughly 4.2% of the sample. The investigation overall reported the following: At doses from 0.1 to 3.0 mg/kg, clonal expansion was seen in both CD4+ and CD8+ blood T cells between baseline and week 6. The antigen specificity of the peripheral T cells that underwent clonal expansion was not determined. After ivuxolimab, CD8+ T cells had more expanded clones than CD4+ T cells on average. In partial responders in the 0.1-3.0 mg/kg groups, normalized peripheral clonal expansion was found to be among the lowest, especially among CD8+ T cells. Low levels of normalized T-cell clonal expansion were also seen in some patients who did not respond.

V was cut back by 4 bases and J by 4 bases, leaving a gap of 13 bases between them. The CDR3 contains 14 residues, cysteine and phenylalanine counted. Of the read, only the CDR3 DNA is kept; its 42 bases are in frame from base 1. Looking up the germline V gene yields CDR1 MGHDK and CDR2 SYGVNS. Patients with a history of autoimmune disease or receiving systemic immunosuppression were excluded from the trial. Peripheral blood for TCR sequencing was collected from all dose cohorts at baseline, on cycle 4 day 1, and on cycle 7 day 1. The samples were taken from a phase I, first-in-human, multicenter, open-label dose-escalation trial of ivuxolimab. The trial enrolled adults with locally advanced or metastatic head and neck squamous cell, hepatocellular, melanoma or renal cell carcinoma. Before TCR sequencing, CD4+ and CD8+ T cells were separately sorted from peripheral blood.

In this chain, TRBV25-1 is recombined with TRBJ1-1, with the identity of the D gene unclear. The TCR comes from an adult with an advanced solid tumor such as melanoma, head and neck, liver or kidney cancer. Sample: CD4+ or CD8+ T cells sorted from blood, taken in a trial of the OX40 agonist ivuxolimab. The DNA sequence is as follows: TGTGCCAGCAGTGTGACCTGGGGAGGCACTGAAGCTTTCTTT. It is translated as CASSVTWGGTEAFF.